The 8 T cell receptor beta chains below were found in one sample sequenced in a study of T cell responses to AZD1222 COVID-19 vaccine. The method was immunoSEQ multiplex PCR; TCRdb's version includes in-frame clones alone and lacks a portion of them. Seen here are just under 75,000 clones, over 70% observed once, and the top ten hold roughly 50%. The sample was peripheral blood, taken 28 days after the second AZD1222 dose. Source of these receptors: an adult who received the AZD1222 COVID-19 vaccine.

The rearrangement uses TRBV14 and TRBJ2-2; D gene ambiguous. CDR1 and CDR2 (germline): SGHDN, FVKESK. With 1 base removed from V and 6 bases from J, the gap between germline ends came to 15 bases. There are 16 residues in the CDR3. CDR3 DNA: TGTGCCAGCAGCCAAGTTCCGGAATTGGTATCCGGGGAGCTGTTTTTT. Protein: CASSQVPELVSGELFF.

This clone has a handful of counts. This chain links TRBV28 with TRBJ2-7, with D maybe TRBD2 (6 bases). The CDR3 consists of 14 residues. Germline CDR1 reads MDHEN; CDR2 reads SYDVKM. V lost 6 bases and J lost 5, with 17 bases in between. CDR3 DNA: TGTGCCAGCAGCCTCCCGGGGGAACTCCACGAGCAGTACTTC. The encoded protein is CASSLPGELHEQYF.

V gene TRBV5-1 combines with J gene TRBJ2-1; no firm D call. This CDR3 is built from 15 residues. The germline V and J ends were trimmed by 1 base and 0 bases, with 8 bases remaining between them. Per germline, CDR1 SGHRS and CDR2 YFSETQ. DNA for the CDR3: TGCGCCAGCAGCTTGACCAGCCTCTCCTACAATGAGCAGTTCTTC. Residues: CASSLTSLSYNEQFF.

V gene TRBV5-5 combines with J gene TRBJ1-2; D perhaps matches TRBD1 (5 bases). This CDR3 is built from 16 residues. Trimming removed 0 bases at V and 4 bases at J, with 16 bases between. Germline V gene sequence: CDR1 SGHKS, CDR2 YYEKEE (reference sequence). CDR3 region: CASSLAIVGTFYGYTF. The CDR3 DNA reads as TGTGCCAGCAGCTTGGCCATAGTAGGGACGTTCTATGGCTACACCTTC.

The CDR3, as DNA: TGTGCCAGTAGTCCAAGGGGGGGCTCCTACAATGAGCAGTTCTTC. It codes for CASSPRGGSYNEQFF. The chain joins TRBV19 to TRBJ2-1, with D possibly matching TRBD2 (7 bases). This CDR3 comprises 15 residues. V gave up 5 bases and J gave up 0 bases, with 11 bases separating them. Germline V CDR1 and CDR2: LNHDA, SQIVND (reference sequence).

The J gene is TRBJ2-7, the V gene TRBV5-5; the D is unclear. V lost 4 bases, J lost 4 bases, and 9 bases lay in between. CDR1 and CDR2 from the germline V gene are SGHKS and YYEKEE (reference sequence). The CDR3 covers 12 residues. In DNA, the CDR3 is TGTGCCAGCAGCGGGCTTGCGTACGAGCAGTACTTC. As protein: CASSGLAYEQYF.

This rearrangement joins TRBV13 to TRBJ2-6; unclear D gene. In germline, CDR1 is PRHDT, CDR2 FYEKMQ (reference sequence). CDR3 length: 16 residues. The V and J ends lost 3 bases and 1 base respectively, with 10 bases between them. The CDR3 nucleotides are TGTGCCAGCAGCTTGGTTACCGGGTCTGGGGCCAACGTCCTGACTTTC. Encoded protein: CASSLVTGSGANVLTF.

V usage is TRBV2 and J usage is TRBJ2-2, with D perhaps matching TRBD1 or TRBD2 (5 bases each). Germline CDR1 and CDR2: SNHLY and FYNNEI. The CDR3 runs to 15 residues. V was cut by 3 bases and J by 1 base, with 9 bases left in between. The CDR3 sequence: CASSEQRGNTGELFF. The CDR3 DNA is TGTGCCAGCAGTGAGCAGAGGGGGAACACCGGGGAGCTGTTTTTT.